The TCR beta chain described here comes from a study of response to subunit inactivated influenza vaccine. One entry per CDR3 protein, called by TCRdb with MiXCR from the RT-PCR reads. The repertoire consists of fewer than 200,000 distinct CDR3 sequences, with 7.5% to 10% occurring once and the leading ten covering approximately 11%. General study results and limits: It was suggested by the authors that few new T cells are recruited by each seasonal influenza vaccination.

Germline V lookup: CDR1 MNHEY, CDR2 SVGEGT. The CDR3 is made up of 15 amino acids. Deletions cut 6 bases from V and 7 bases from J, with 16 bases between. This clonotype was observed a few times. As yet, its antigen is unknown. The source of this sequence is a man aged 50 to 59 who received an inactivated influenza vaccine. The chain is built from TRBV6-2 or TRBV6-3 and TRBJ1-6, with D hard to call. The sample in question was non-naive T cells sorted from PBMCs, obtained on the day of vaccination. The CDR3 region has the DNA TGTGCCAGCAGATGGTGGGAGGGAACCAATTCACCCCTCCACTTT. This translates into CASRWWEGTNSPLHF.